A selection of T cell receptor beta chains follows, all from one sample in a study of T cell responses to AZD1222 COVID-19 vaccine. Sequenced by immunoSEQ multiplex PCR; TCRdb stores in-frame clones only, minus some. The sample lists roughly 110,000 clones; about 80% were seen once. The sequences come from peripheral blood, collected on day 0 of AZD1222 vaccination. The receptors here all came from an adult in good health. Each CDR3 is given with its conserved first and last residue. Fields, in order: clone size, V gene, J gene, D gene, CDR3 protein, CDR3 DNA. D genes are given only for firm matches. Size values are once, few and many counts, or a class for expanded clones, and some rows have none.

clone_size: -; v_call: TRBV18; j_call: TRBJ1-1; d_call: -; cdr3_aa: CASSPDGLNTEAFF; cdr3_nt: TGTGCCAGCTCACCTGACGGGCTGAACACTGAAGCTTTCTTT
clone_size: -; v_call: TRBV4-3; j_call: TRBJ2-3; d_call: -; cdr3_aa: CASSQGSRGNTDTQYF; cdr3_nt: TGCGCCAGCAGCCAAGGTTCTAGGGGGAACACAGATACGCAGTATTTT
clone_size: -; v_call: TRBV19; j_call: TRBJ2-7; d_call: TRBD2; cdr3_aa: CASSISGGDTYEQYF; cdr3_nt: TGTGCCAGTAGTATAAGCGGGGGCGACACCTACGAGCAGTACTTC
clone_size: -; v_call: TRBV28; j_call: TRBJ1-5; d_call: -; cdr3_aa: CASSPLGQLYQPQHF; cdr3_nt: TGTGCCAGCAGCCCCCTCGGGCAGTTGTATCAGCCCCAGCATTTT
clone_size: -; v_call: TRBV6-5; j_call: TRBJ1-2; d_call: -; cdr3_aa: CASSYSVVGGYTF; cdr3_nt: TGTGCCAGCAGTTACTCGGTCGTGGGAGGCTACACCTTC
clone_size: once; v_call: TRBV4-3; j_call: TRBJ2-1; d_call: TRBD2; cdr3_aa: CASSQDRTSGRTYNEQFF; cdr3_nt: TGCGCCAGCAGCCAAGATAGAACTAGCGGGAGGACCTACAATGAGCAGTTCTTC
clone_size: once; v_call: TRBV6-2/TRBV6-3; j_call: TRBJ1-5; d_call: TRBD1; cdr3_aa: CASSYSYRGDQPQHF; cdr3_nt: TGTGCCAGCAGTTACTCGTACAGGGGTGATCAGCCCCAGCATTTT
clone_size: -; v_call: TRBV6-5; j_call: TRBJ1-2; d_call: -; cdr3_aa: CASSPLIIGAGGYTF; cdr3_nt: TGTGCCAGCAGCCCCTTAATTATCGGGGCGGGAGGCTACACCTTC
clone_size: -; v_call: TRBV6-5; j_call: TRBJ2-7; d_call: TRBD1; cdr3_aa: CASSYSGGDTYEQYF; cdr3_nt: TGTGCCAGCAGTTATTCAGGGGGCGACACCTACGAGCAGTACTTC
clone_size: -; v_call: TRBV2; j_call: TRBJ2-7; d_call: -; cdr3_aa: CASSEQSYEQYF; cdr3_nt: TGTGCCAGCAGTGAACAATCCTACGAGCAGTACTTC
clone_size: -; v_call: TRBV5-1; j_call: TRBJ2-1; d_call: -; cdr3_aa: CASSQSGFTYNEQFF; cdr3_nt: TGCGCCAGCAGCCAGAGCGGGTTTACCTACAATGAGCAGTTCTTC
clone_size: -; v_call: TRBV7-9; j_call: TRBJ1-4; d_call: -; cdr3_aa: CASRPTPGRRLLNEKLFF; cdr3_nt: TGTGCCAGCAGGCCAACCCCGGGTCGCAGGCTACTTAATGAAAAACTGTTTTTT
clone_size: -; v_call: TRBV19; j_call: TRBJ2-7; d_call: -; cdr3_aa: CASSTDRFYEQYF; cdr3_nt: TGTGCCAGTAGTACGGACAGATTTTACGAGCAGTACTTC
clone_size: -; v_call: TRBV7-2; j_call: TRBJ1-1; d_call: -; cdr3_aa: CASSLSSLSTEAFF; cdr3_nt: TGTGCCAGCAGCTTATCCTCCCTGAGCACTGAAGCTTTCTTT
clone_size: -; v_call: TRBV11-1; j_call: TRBJ1-1; d_call: -; cdr3_aa: CASSLVPGEAFF; cdr3_nt: TGTGCCAGCAGCTTAGTCCCAGGAGAAGCTTTCTTT
clone_size: -; v_call: TRBV29-1; j_call: TRBJ2-1; d_call: -; cdr3_aa: CSVGPPLGSVASTYNEQFF; cdr3_nt: TGCAGCGTTGGCCCGCCCCTGGGGTCGGTAGCGTCGACCTACAATGAGCAGTTCTTC
clone_size: few; v_call: TRBV27; j_call: TRBJ2-2; d_call: -; cdr3_aa: CASSLDPALGGELFF; cdr3_nt: TGTGCCAGCAGTTTAGACCCTGCCCTCGGCGGGGAGCTGTTTTTT
clone_size: once; v_call: TRBV30; j_call: TRBJ2-1; d_call: -; cdr3_aa: CAWSLGKRQFF; cdr3_nt: TGTGCCTGGAGTTTGGGGAAAAGGCAGTTCTTC
clone_size: -; v_call: TRBV3-1/TRBV3-2; j_call: TRBJ2-2; d_call: TRBD1; cdr3_aa: CASSQENRGKWELFF; cdr3_nt: TGTGCCAGCAGCCAAGAGAACAGGGGGAAATGGGAGCTGTTTTTT
clone_size: -; v_call: TRBV25-1; j_call: TRBJ2-1; d_call: TRBD1; cdr3_aa: CASSLTGGQPTGEQFF; cdr3_nt: TGTGCCAGCAGTTTGACAGGGGGGCAACCCACAGGCGAGCAGTTCTTC
clone_size: -; v_call: TRBV18; j_call: TRBJ2-7; d_call: -; cdr3_aa: CASSPLVAYEQYF; cdr3_nt: TGTGCCAGCTCACCCTTGGTTGCCTACGAGCAGTACTTC
clone_size: -; v_call: TRBV28; j_call: TRBJ1-2; d_call: TRBD1; cdr3_aa: CASSSGQGNYGYTF; cdr3_nt: TGTGCCAGCAGTTCAGGACAGGGAAACTATGGCTACACCTTC
clone_size: few; v_call: TRBV7-9; j_call: TRBJ2-3; d_call: TRBD2; cdr3_aa: CASSFASGSVGTDTQYF; cdr3_nt: TGTGCCAGCAGCTTCGCCAGCGGGAGTGTGGGCACAGATACGCAGTATTTT
clone_size: -; v_call: TRBV7-2; j_call: TRBJ2-3; d_call: TRBD2; cdr3_aa: CASGLSGGADTQYF; cdr3_nt: TGTGCCAGCGGTCTCAGCGGGGGCGCGGATACGCAGTATTTT
clone_size: -; v_call: TRBV19; j_call: TRBJ1-2; d_call: -; cdr3_aa: CASSIGSNGYTF; cdr3_nt: TGTGCCAGTAGTATTGGATCAAATGGCTACACCTTC
clone_size: -; v_call: TRBV5-1; j_call: TRBJ1-2; d_call: -; cdr3_aa: CASSLEGQPNYGYTF; cdr3_nt: TGCGCCAGCAGCTTGGAGGGACAACCTAACTATGGCTACACCTTC
clone_size: -; v_call: TRBV7-9; j_call: TRBJ2-5; d_call: TRBD2; cdr3_aa: CASSRLAGGETQYF; cdr3_nt: TGTGCCAGCAGCCGATTAGCGGGAGGAGAGACCCAGTACTTC
clone_size: once; v_call: TRBV5-4; j_call: TRBJ1-2; d_call: -; cdr3_aa: CASSGGANGYTF; cdr3_nt: TGTGCCAGCAGCGGGGGGGCGAATGGCTACACCTTC
clone_size: once; v_call: TRBV20-1; j_call: TRBJ2-1; d_call: -; cdr3_aa: CSATNYNEQFF; cdr3_nt: TGCAGTGCCACGAACTACAATGAGCAGTTCTTC
clone_size: few; v_call: TRBV9; j_call: TRBJ1-3; d_call: -; cdr3_aa: CASSVGPSTSGNTIYF; cdr3_nt: TGTGCCAGCAGCGTAGGACCAAGTACCTCTGGAAACACCATATATTTT
clone_size: -; v_call: TRBV7-8; j_call: TRBJ1-2; d_call: -; cdr3_aa: CASSPIYGYTF; cdr3_nt: TGTGCCAGCAGCCCCATATATGGCTACACCTTC
clone_size: once; v_call: TRBV6-2/TRBV6-3; j_call: TRBJ2-7; d_call: TRBD2; cdr3_aa: CASSSVGGGSSYEQYF; cdr3_nt: TGTGCCAGCAGTTCCGTTGGCGGGGGGTCCTCCTACGAGCAGTACTTC
clone_size: -; v_call: TRBV28; j_call: TRBJ1-2; d_call: -; cdr3_aa: CASSRGGWDHYGYTF; cdr3_nt: TGTGCCAGCAGTAGGGGGGGATGGGACCACTATGGCTACACCTTC
clone_size: -; v_call: TRBV6-5; j_call: TRBJ2-7; d_call: TRBD2; cdr3_aa: CASSYSGGSSYEQYF; cdr3_nt: TGTGCCAGCAGTTACTCGGGGGGGAGCTCCTACGAGCAGTACTTC
clone_size: -; v_call: TRBV18; j_call: TRBJ1-4; d_call: -; cdr3_aa: CASSPRPAAATNEKLFF; cdr3_nt: TGTGCCAGCTCACCAAGACCGGCTGCTGCAACTAATGAAAAACTGTTTTTT
clone_size: -; v_call: TRBV28; j_call: TRBJ1-4; d_call: TRBD1; cdr3_aa: CASSSMTGITNEKLFF; cdr3_nt: TGTGCCAGCAGTTCCATGACAGGGATAACTAATGAAAAACTGTTTTTT
clone_size: -; v_call: TRBV11-3; j_call: TRBJ2-2; d_call: -; cdr3_aa: CASSWVESGELFF; cdr3_nt: TGTGCCAGCAGCTGGGTTGAGTCCGGGGAGCTGTTTTTT
clone_size: few; v_call: TRBV6-2/TRBV6-3; j_call: TRBJ1-5; d_call: -; cdr3_aa: CASSYGGGGNQPQHF; cdr3_nt: TGTGCCAGCAGTTATGGAGGGGGGGGCAATCAGCCCCAGCATTTT
clone_size: -; v_call: TRBV7-7; j_call: TRBJ2-3; d_call: TRBD1; cdr3_aa: CASSPGQGWADTQYF; cdr3_nt: TGTGCTAGCAGCCCAGGACAGGGTTGGGCAGATACGCAGTATTTT
clone_size: -; v_call: TRBV18; j_call: TRBJ1-1; d_call: -; cdr3_aa: CASSPLRGGVNTEAFF; cdr3_nt: TGTGCCAGCTCACCCCTCCGGGGGGGCGTGAACACTGAAGCTTTCTTT
clone_size: few; v_call: TRBV5-1; j_call: TRBJ2-1; d_call: TRBD2; cdr3_aa: CASSRGLANEQFF; cdr3_nt: TGCGCCAGCAGCCGGGGACTAGCAAATGAGCAGTTCTTC
clone_size: -; v_call: TRBV9; j_call: TRBJ2-3; d_call: -; cdr3_aa: CASSVAYGGDTQYF; cdr3_nt: TGTGCCAGCAGCGTAGCATATGGCGGAGATACGCAGTATTTT
clone_size: -; v_call: TRBV28; j_call: TRBJ2-5; d_call: TRBD1; cdr3_aa: CASSRRQGRETQYF; cdr3_nt: TGTGCCAGCAGTCGACGACAGGGCCGAGAGACCCAGTACTTC